The T cell receptor (beta chain) described here comes from a study of blood T cells in healthy people across ages. For the second PCR, which ran for roughly 6 to 11 cycles, a sample-barcoded 5' primer and a J-beta primer mix were used. Each cDNA molecule was tagged by a template-switch adaptor that had 12 random nucleotides. TCRdb recomputed calls from the 5' RACE reads with MiXCR, one row per CDR3 protein. The table lists roughly 500,000 distinct CDR3 sequences, 25% to 30% of them singletons. The CDR3 has 12 residues. Germline CDR1 DFQATT, CDR2 SNEGSKA (reference sequence). V was shortened by 3 bases and J by 1 base, with 6 bases between the two germline ends. This clonotype was recorded a few times.

The source material was blood. The clonotype was recovered from a woman in her 70s in good health. The V gene is TRBV20-1, the J gene TRBJ2-5, with no clear D. CDR3 sequence (DNA): TGCAGTGCTAGCGCCGCCCAAGAGACCCAGTACTTC. This gives the protein CSASAAQETQYF.